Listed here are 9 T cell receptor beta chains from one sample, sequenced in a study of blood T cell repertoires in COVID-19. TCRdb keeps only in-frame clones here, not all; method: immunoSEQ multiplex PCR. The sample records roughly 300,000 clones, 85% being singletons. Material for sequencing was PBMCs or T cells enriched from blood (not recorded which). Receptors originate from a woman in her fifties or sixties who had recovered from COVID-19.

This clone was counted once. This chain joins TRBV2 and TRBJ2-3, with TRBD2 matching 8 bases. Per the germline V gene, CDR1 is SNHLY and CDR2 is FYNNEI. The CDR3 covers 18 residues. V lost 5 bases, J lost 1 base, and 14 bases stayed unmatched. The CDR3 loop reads CASSRRTSTRSGTDTQYF. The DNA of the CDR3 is TGTGCCAGCAGTCGGCGGACTAGCACTAGGTCTGGCACAGATACGCAGTATTTT.

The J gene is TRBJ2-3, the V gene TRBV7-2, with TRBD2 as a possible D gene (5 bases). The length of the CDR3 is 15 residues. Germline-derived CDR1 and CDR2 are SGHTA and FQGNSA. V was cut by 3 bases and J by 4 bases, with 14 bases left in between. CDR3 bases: TGTGCCAGCAGCTTGTACGGAACTAGGGCAGATACGCAGTATTTT. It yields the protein CASSLYGTRADTQYF.

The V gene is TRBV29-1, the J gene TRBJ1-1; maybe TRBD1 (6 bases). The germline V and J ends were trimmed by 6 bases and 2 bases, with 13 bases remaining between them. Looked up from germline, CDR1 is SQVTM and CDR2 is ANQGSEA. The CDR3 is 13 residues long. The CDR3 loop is CSVGLRGNTEAFF. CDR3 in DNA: TGCAGCGTGGGCCTCAGGGGCAACACTGAAGCTTTCTTT.

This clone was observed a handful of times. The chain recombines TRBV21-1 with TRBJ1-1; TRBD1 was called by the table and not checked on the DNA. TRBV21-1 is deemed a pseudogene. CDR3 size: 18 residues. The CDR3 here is CASSKGEGAVDMNTEAFF. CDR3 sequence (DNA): TGTGCCAGCAGCAAAGGAGAGGGGGCGGTTGACATGAACACTGAAGCTTTCTTT.

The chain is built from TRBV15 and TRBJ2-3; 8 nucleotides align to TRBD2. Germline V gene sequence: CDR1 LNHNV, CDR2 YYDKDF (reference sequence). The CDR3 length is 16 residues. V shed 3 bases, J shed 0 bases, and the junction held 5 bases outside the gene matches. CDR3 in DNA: TGTGCCACCAGCAGCCGGGAGGGGCTAAGCACAGATACGCAGTATTTT. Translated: CATSSREGLSTDTQYF.

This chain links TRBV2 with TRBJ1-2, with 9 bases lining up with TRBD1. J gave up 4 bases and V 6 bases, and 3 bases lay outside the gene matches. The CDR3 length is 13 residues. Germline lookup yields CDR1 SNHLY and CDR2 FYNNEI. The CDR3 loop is CASRQGAGYGYTF. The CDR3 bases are TGTGCCAGCAGACAGGGGGCTGGCTATGGCTACACCTTC. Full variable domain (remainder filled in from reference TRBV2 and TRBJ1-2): EPEVTQTPSHQVTQMGQEVILRCVPISNHLYFYWYRQILGQKVEFLVSFYNNEISEKSEIFDDQFSVERPDGSNFTLKIRSTKLEDSAMYFCASRQGAGYGYTFGSGTRLTVV.

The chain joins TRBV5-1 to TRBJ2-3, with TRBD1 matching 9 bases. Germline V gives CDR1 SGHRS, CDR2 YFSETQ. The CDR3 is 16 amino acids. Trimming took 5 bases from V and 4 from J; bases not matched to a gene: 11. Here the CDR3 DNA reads TGCGCCAGCAGTTTACAGGGGGCGATTCCGCCAGATACGCAGTATTTT. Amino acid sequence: CASSLQGAIPPDTQYF.

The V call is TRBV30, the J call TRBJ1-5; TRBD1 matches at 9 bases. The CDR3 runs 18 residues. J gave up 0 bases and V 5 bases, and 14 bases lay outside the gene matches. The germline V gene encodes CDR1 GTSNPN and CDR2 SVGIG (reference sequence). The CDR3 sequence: CAWATGTGFLSSNQPQHF. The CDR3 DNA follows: TGTGCCTGGGCGACCGGGACAGGGTTTCTCAGTAGCAATCAGCCCCAGCATTTT. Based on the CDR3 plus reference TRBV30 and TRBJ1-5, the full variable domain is SQTIHQWPATLVQPVGSPLSLECTVEGTSNPNLYWYRQAAGRGLQLLFYSVGIGQISSEVPQNLSASRPQDRQFILSSKKLLLSDSGFYLCAWATGTGFLSSNQPQHFGDGTRLSIL.

CDR3 nucleotides: TGTGCCAGCAGTACAGGGGGCGGCCTCGAGCAGTACTTC. Protein: CASSTGGGLEQYF. V gene TRBV28 combines with J gene TRBJ2-7, with TRBD1 matching over 9 bases. This CDR3 is 13 amino acids long. Germline V gene sequence: CDR1 MDHEN, CDR2 SYDVKM. The ends lost 5 bases at V and 6 bases at J; junction bases unmatched: 5.